Below, 28 T cell receptor beta chains from the same sample are listed, as sequenced in a study of spatial heterogeneity in lung cancer. TCRdb called the 5' RACE reads again in MiXCR, with one record for every CDR3 protein. The table shows around 74,000 distinct CDR3 sequences, with roughly 14% occurring only once. Time point indicated: sample taken at primary tumor resection. Frozen PBMC, nontumor lung or tumor provided whole RNA, which was sequenced unsorted. The sequenced sample was PBMCs, obtained at surgery. These receptors were taken from a male donor with early-stage non-small cell lung cancer.

The gene calls are TRBV20-1 and TRBJ1-3, with a weak D call TRBD1 (6 bases). The CDR3 is 15 residues long. Germline V gene lookup returns CDR1 DFQATT and CDR2 SNEGSKA (reference sequence). The CDR3: CSAPSGGLTGNTIYF. As DNA, the CDR3 is TGCAGCGCCCCTAGCGGGGGGCTGACTGGAAACACCATATATTTT.

This clonotype was recorded many times. This chain's CDR3 is CASSGSSYNSPLHF. CDR3 coding DNA: TGTGCCAGCTCTGGGAGCTCCTATAATTCACCCCTCCACTTT. The chain recombines TRBV12-3 or TRBV12-4 with TRBJ1-6; D remains ambiguous. Trimming shortened V by 8 bases and J by 0 bases, and 8 bases separated the two germline ends. The CDR3 totals 14 residues.

This clonotype was seen more than once but under ten times. This chain joins TRBV7-9 and TRBJ2-3; weak D call: TRBD1 (6 bases). Germline loops: CDR1 SEHNR, CDR2 FQNEAQ (reference sequence). CDR3 length: 15 residues. Between the trimmed V and J ends, which lost 5 bases and 2 bases, there was a span of 14 bases. CDR3 protein: CASSRRGENTDTQYF. The CDR3 DNA reads as TGTGCCAGCAGCCGCAGGGGAGAGAACACAGATACGCAGTATTTT.

The rearrangement uses TRBV5-4 and TRBJ2-1, with 14 positions matching TRBD2. CDR3 length: 16 residues. J lost 6 bases, V lost 4 bases, and 6 bases had no gene match. Germline V gives CDR1 SGHNT, CDR2 YYREEE (reference sequence). For the CDR3, the DNA is TGTGCCAGCAGCCTCGGACTAGCGGGAGGTACCAATGAGCAGTTCTTC. Protein: CASSLGLAGGTNEQFF.

This clonotype was recorded many times. V gene TRBV7-9 combines with J gene TRBJ1-1, with a possible D match to TRBD1 (5 bases). The CDR3 has 15 amino acids. Germline V lookup: CDR1 SEHNR, CDR2 FQNEAQ (reference sequence). Trimming cost V 3 bases and J 6 bases, with 17 bases left between them. The CDR3 bases are TGTGCCAGCAGCTTGGGGTGGGGCGAAGGCCCTGAAGCTTTCTTT. Residues: CASSLGWGEGPEAFF.

This clonotype was counted many times. The chain couples TRBV14 to TRBJ2-3, with D perhaps being TRBD1 or TRBD2 (5 bases each). From germline, CDR1 is SGHDN and CDR2 FVKESK. CDR3 length equals 15 residues. The V end lost 4 bases, the J end lost 2 bases, and 13 bases lay between the germline ends. The CDR3 nucleotides read TGTGCCAGCAGCCGAGACGGGACGAACACAGATACGCAGTATTTT. It translates to CASSRDGTNTDTQYF.

This clonotype was detected ten times or more. J is TRBJ2-6 and V is TRBV7-2, with 7 bases matching TRBD1. The trim removed 3 bases at V and 1 base at J, leaving 3 bases unmatched. The CDR3 sequence is 16 residues long. The germline CDR1 and CDR2 sequences are SGHTA and FQGNSA. In nucleotides, the CDR3 is TGTGCCAGCAGCTTCGCGACAGGGTCTGGGGCCAACGTCCTGACTTTC. Translated: CASSFATGSGANVLTF.

The chain couples TRBV10-2 to TRBJ1-5; D uncertain. The germline gives CDR1 WSHSY, CDR2 SAAADI. Trimming removed 0 bases from V and 9 bases from J, with 12 bases in between. This CDR3 has 14 residues. The CDR3 here is CASSESFRLGPQHF. In DNA, the CDR3 is TGCGCCAGCAGTGAGTCGTTCAGGCTGGGGCCCCAGCATTTT.

The chain links TRBV20-1 to TRBJ1-2; 9 bases line up with TRBD1. CDR1 and CDR2 from the germline V gene are DFQATT and SNEGSKA (reference sequence). The CDR3 is 13 residues long. Trimming cost V 0 bases and J 7 bases; bases outside gene matches: 3. The CDR3 region is CSARERTGVGYTF. DNA of the CDR3: TGCAGTGCTAGAGAAAGGACAGGGGTTGGCTACACCTTC.

V is TRBV29-1 and J is TRBJ1-2; D gene uncertain. CDR1 and CDR2 (germline): SQVTM, ANQGSEA. Trimming removed 6 bases from V and 0 bases from J, with 8 bases in between. This CDR3 has 12 amino acids. CDR3 coding DNA: TGCAGCGTGAACAGAGCTAACTATGGCTACACCTTC. Translation gives CSVNRANYGYTF.

This clonotype was detected only a few times. This chain connects TRBV30 to TRBJ2-1; 14 positions match TRBD2. The CDR3 runs 16 residues. The V gene end was trimmed by 2 bases and the J gene end by 8 bases; junction bases not matched to a gene: 8. Germline CDR1 reads GTSNPN; CDR2 reads SVGIG (reference sequence). Here the CDR3 reads CAWSPPGLAGEHEQFF. The CDR3 nucleotides are TGTGCCTGGAGTCCCCCGGGACTAGCGGGAGAACATGAGCAGTTCTTC.

V is TRBV14 and J is TRBJ2-7; D gene unclear. V lost 1 base and J lost 5, with 12 bases in between. Germline V gene sequence: CDR1 SGHDN, CDR2 FVKESK. CDR3 length: 14 amino acids. For the CDR3, the DNA is TGTGCCAGCAGCCAAGCGCAGGCCCGGGACGAGCAGTACTTC. The encoded protein is CASSQAQARDEQYF.

This clonotype was counted ten times or more. The genes are TRBV6-2 or TRBV6-3 and TRBJ2-1; no reliable D call. CDR1 and CDR2 from the germline V gene are MNHEY and SVGEGT. The CDR3 has 12 amino acids. V was cut by 2 bases and J by 6 bases, with 5 bases left in between. CDR3 loop: CASSYLRNEQFF. The CDR3 DNA reads TGTGCCAGCAGTTACCTCCGCAATGAGCAGTTCTTC.

The V and J genes are TRBV12-3 or TRBV12-4 and TRBJ2-7, with unresolved D. This CDR3 has 14 residues. The V end was cut by 5 bases, the J end by 6 bases, with 17 bases between. CDR3 amino acids: CASSRDGLASEQYF. The CDR3 DNA follows: TGTGCCAGCAGTAGAGACGGCCTGGCCTCCGAGCAGTACTTC.

The genes are TRBV6-2 or TRBV6-3 and TRBJ2-1, with D possibly matching TRBD2 (6 bases). The CDR3 is made up of 14 amino acids. The ends were cut back, 4 bases at V and 8 bases at J, with 15 bases in the middle. CDR1 is MNHEY, CDR2 SVGEGT, per germline. CDR3 loop: CASSLGDSHDEQFF. The CDR3 region has the DNA TGTGCCAGCAGTTTGGGGGACTCGCACGATGAGCAGTTCTTC.

This clonotype has only a few counts. The gene calls are TRBV24-1 and TRBJ1-5; D is ambiguous. The CDR3 length is 12 residues. The V and J ends lost 2 bases and 7 bases respectively, with 5 bases between them. In germline, CDR1 is KGHDR, CDR2 SFDVKD. This CDR3 is CATSDSAQPQHF. CDR3 coding DNA: TGTGCCACCAGTGATTCGGCGCAGCCCCAGCATTTT.

This clonotype was recorded at least ten times. V is TRBV4-3 and J is TRBJ2-5; TRBD2 aligns across 9 bases. After removal of 0 bases from V and 1 base from J, the junction contained 3 bases not matched to a gene. The V gene's germline CDR1 is LGHNA and CDR2 YSLEER. The CDR3 sequence is 16 residues long. Written as DNA, the CDR3 is TGCGCCAGCAGCCAAGATCCAGCGGGAGGCCAAGAGACCCAGTACTTC. Protein sequence: CASSQDPAGGQETQYF.

This clonotype was observed a handful of times. The gene calls are TRBV6-1 and TRBJ1-4; D unresolved. V was trimmed by 1 base and J by 4 bases, leaving 7 bases between them. The CDR3 sequence is 14 residues long. The V gene's germline CDR1 is MNHNS and CDR2 SASEGT. As DNA, the CDR3 is TGTGCCAGCAGTGAAGGAGGGTATAATGAAAAACTGTTTTTT. Translation: CASSEGGYNEKLFF.

This clonotype came up a few times. The chain carries TRBV2 and TRBJ1-1, with 7 bases that match TRBD1. Germline-derived CDR1 and CDR2 are SNHLY and FYNNEI. This CDR3 is 14 amino acids long. J lost 4 bases, V lost 7 bases, and 9 bases had no gene match. The CDR3 nucleotides are TGTGCCAGCACTCCTCAGGGGGGGGTCACTGAAGCTTTCTTT. Protein: CASTPQGGVTEAFF.

A few counts support this clonotype. This sequence joins TRBV7-9 and TRBJ2-7; D is undetermined. Between the trimmed V and J ends, which lost 4 bases and 2 bases, there was a span of 6 bases. This CDR3 is built from 12 residues. CDR1 and CDR2 from the germline V gene are SEHNR and FQNEAQ (reference sequence). The CDR3: CASSSDAYEQYF. The CDR3 DNA reads as TGTGCCAGCAGCTCGGACGCCTACGAGCAGTACTTC.

This clonotype was seen a few times. This chain links TRBV14 with TRBJ1-1; no clear D. Germline V CDR1 and CDR2: SGHDN, FVKESK. The CDR3 contains 14 residues. The V end lost 3 bases, the J end lost 6 bases, and 14 bases lay between the germline ends. CDR3 sequence reads: CASSQLSPGPEAFF. The CDR3 region has the DNA TGTGCCAGCAGCCAGCTATCACCGGGTCCTGAAGCTTTCTTT.

This clonotype was counted a few times. Its ends do not fully match the called genes, so a read error is possible. This chain's CDR3 is CASSPQGLRSGYVF. CDR3 coding DNA: TGTGCCAGCAGCCCCCAGGGTTTGAGAAGCGGGTATGTCTTC. V usage is TRBV5-6 and J usage is TRBJ2-1; D possibly corresponds to TRBD2 (6 bases). The germline V gene encodes CDR1 SGHDT and CDR2 YYEEEE. The CDR3 is 14 amino acids.

This clonotype was counted a few times. The rearrangement joins TRBV11-2 to TRBJ2-5; D unresolved. The length of the CDR3 is 11 residues. Trimming removed 6 bases from V and 5 bases from J, with 7 bases in between. Germline values: CDR1 SGHAT, CDR2 FQNNGV. CDR3 nucleotides: TGTGCCAGCAGTTCGTCGGAGACCCAGTACTTC. Translating gives CASSSSETQYF. The whole variable domain, filled in from reference TRBV11-2 and TRBJ2-5, reads EAGVAQSPRYKIIEKRQSVAFWCNPISGHATLYWYQQILGQGPKLLIQFQNNGVVDDSQLPKDRFSAERLKGVDSTLKIQPAKLEDSAVYLCASSSSETQYFGPGTRLLVL.

The V call is TRBV12-3 or TRBV12-4, the J call TRBJ1-6, with TRBD1 matching 8 bases. V lost 3 bases and J lost 10; bases outside the gene matches: 5. The CDR3 consists of 14 residues. The CDR3, as DNA: TGTGCCAGCAGTTTCGGACAGGGAGGATCACCCCTCCACTTT. Its translation is CASSFGQGGSPLHF.

The chain has TRBV11-1 and TRBJ2-1, with 9 bases aligning to TRBD2. The CDR3 extends over 17 amino acids. After removal of 2 bases from V and 5 bases from J, the junction contained 10 bases not matched to a gene. Looked up from germline, CDR1 is SGHAT and CDR2 is FQDESV (reference sequence). CDR3 amino acids: CASSLRIGLAQDNEQFF. The CDR3 nucleotides are TGTGCCAGCAGCTTAAGGATTGGACTAGCGCAAGACAATGAGCAGTTCTTC. Filled out from reference TRBV11-1 and TRBJ2-1, the complete variable domain reads EAEVAQSPRYKITEKSQAVAFWCDPISGHATLYWYRQILGQGPELLVQFQDESVVDDSQLPKDRFSAERLKGVDSTLKIQPAELGDSAMYLCASSLRIGLAQDNEQFFGPGTRLTVL.

This clonotype has a count of ten or more. V and J are TRBV7-2 and TRBJ2-7, with 9 positions matching TRBD1. CDR1 and CDR2 (germline): SGHTA, FQGNSA. The V gene end was trimmed by 5 bases and the J gene end by 2 bases; junction bases not matched to a gene: 7. The CDR3 loop spans 15 amino acids. The CDR3 nucleotides are TGTGCCAGCAGCGGGAGGGGGACAGGGACCTACGAGCAGTACTTC. Amino acid sequence: CASSGRGTGTYEQYF.

This clonotype was found many times. J is TRBJ1-1 and V is TRBV7-9; TRBD1 matches at 9 bases. This CDR3 spans 15 amino acids. V shed 1 base, J shed 5 bases, and the junction held 5 bases outside the gene matches. The germline V gene encodes CDR1 SEHNR and CDR2 FQNEAQ (reference sequence). The chain's CDR3 is CASSLGQGVETEAFF. The CDR3 DNA reads as TGTGCCAGCAGCTTAGGACAGGGGGTGGAAACTGAAGCTTTCTTT.

This clonotype was picked up one time. V gene TRBV4-2 combines with J gene TRBJ1-5, with TRBD1 identical over 7 bases. CDR3 length equals 17 residues. With V trimmed by 0 bases and J by 12 bases, 17 bases remained unmatched. CDR1 and CDR2 (germline): LGHNA, YNFKEQ. CDR3 in DNA: TGTGCCAGCAGCCAAGATTGGCAGGTCAACCGGGACAGCGTCCAGCATTTT. Residues: CASSQDWQVNRDSVQHF.